This T cell receptor beta chain was recorded in a study of T cells expressing NK-cell markers. Study-wide background: Obtained from sorted CD3+CD56+NKG2C+, CD3+CD56+NKG2C- and CD3+CD56-NKG2C+ T cells were the TCR beta repertoires.

Generation of TCR beta cDNA was performed by 5'RACE template switching incorporating UMIs. One entry per CDR3 protein, without DNA, is what TCRdb gives after re-calling the 5' RACE reads. Its table lists roughly 350,000 distinct CDR3 sequences. The CDR3 runs to 15 residues. Germline CDR1 SGHRS, CDR2 YFSETQ. The sample consisted of blood T cells: a sorted CD56 or NKG2C T cell subset, CD4+ or CD8+ T cells, or bulk PBMC T cells (not recorded which). This TCR came from a man aged 18 to 69 in good health. This sequence joins TRBV5-1 and TRBJ2-3; TCRdb indicates TRBD2, and absent DNA this call remains unverified. Here the CDR3 reads CATRLSGGNTDTQYF.